This TCR beta chain was sequenced for a study of blood T cell repertoires in COVID-19. Background on the study: PBMCs, B-cell-depleted T cells, or T cells provided the cDNA or gDNA that made up the material.

CDR3 size: 15 residues. V lost 1 base to trimming and J lost 4 bases; unmatched junction nucleotides: 5. From germline, CDR1 is SGHRS and CDR2 YFSETQ. Repertoires were generated with immunoSEQ multiplex PCR, while TCRdb's copy carries only in-frame clones and drops some. Among 380,000 or so clones listed, around 88% were seen once. This chain links TRBV5-1 with TRBJ2-7; 10 bases are a match to TRBD2. The TCR comes from an older woman with COVID-19, enrolled during active disease. Sample: peripheral blood. CDR3 bases: TGCGCCAGCAGCTTGAGGGCTAGCGGGGGTTACGAGCAGTACTTC. It encodes CASSLRASGGYEQYF.